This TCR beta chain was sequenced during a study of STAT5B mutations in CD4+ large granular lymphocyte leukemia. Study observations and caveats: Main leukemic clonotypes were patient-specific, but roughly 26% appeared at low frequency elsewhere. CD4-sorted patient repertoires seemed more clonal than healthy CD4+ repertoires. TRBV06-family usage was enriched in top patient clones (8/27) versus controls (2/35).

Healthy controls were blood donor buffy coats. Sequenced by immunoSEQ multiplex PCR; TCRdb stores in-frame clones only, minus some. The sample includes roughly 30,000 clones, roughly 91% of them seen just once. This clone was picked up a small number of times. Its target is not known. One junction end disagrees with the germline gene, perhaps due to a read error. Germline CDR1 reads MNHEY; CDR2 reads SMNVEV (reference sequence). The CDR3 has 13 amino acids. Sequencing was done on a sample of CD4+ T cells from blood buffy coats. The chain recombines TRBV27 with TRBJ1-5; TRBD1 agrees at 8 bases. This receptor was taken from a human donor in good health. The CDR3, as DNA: TGTGCCTGCAGCAGGGGGCTTTATCAGCCCCAGCATTTT. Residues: CACSRGLYQPQHF.